This T cell receptor (beta chain) was captured in a study of shared clonotypes between healthy human individuals. Worth noting for this clone: Its antigen remains unidentified.

Study-wide findings and caveats: Among donors, sharing of clonotypes was expected to be affected by sequencing depth.

V gave up 2 bases and J gave up 1 base, with 9 bases separating them. This CDR3 is 14 amino acids long. Germline values: CDR1 SGHRS, CDR2 YFSETQ. Some clones are missing from TCRdb's copy, which holds only in-frame ones; the method was immunoSEQ multiplex PCR. The table records under 650,000 clones, 96% of them present only once. V and J are TRBV5-1 and TRBJ1-1; D uncertain. The source material was naive CD4+ T cells sorted from blood. Documented subset: CD45RA+ positively selected. The sequence was collected from a woman aged 25 to 45 in good health. This CDR3 is CASSFGDWNTEAFF. CDR3 DNA: TGCGCCAGCAGCTTCGGGGATTGGAACACTGAAGCTTTCTTT.